This T cell receptor (beta chain) came from a study of glioma-infiltrating T cells after dendritic cell vaccination. Study-wide results and limits: Higher pretreatment TIL content predicted longer progression-free time and survival. Few patients contributed both blood and tumor specimens. Higher TCR clonality did not directly relate to longer survival.

As concerns this clone: Its cognate antigen is unknown. One end of the junction varies from germline; a read error may be responsible. Other DNA variants within this sample encode the same CDR3.

TCRdb's copy holds only in-frame clones and misses some; the assay was immunoSEQ multiplex PCR. The repertoire includes fewer than 45,000 clones, approximately 84% of them detected once, and 7.8% sits in the top ten. This CDR3 contains 14 residues. Germline V CDR1 and CDR2: MNHNS, SASEGT. This sequence originates from a human donor with glioblastoma. J is TRBJ1-6 and V is TRBV6-1, with a weak D call TRBD1 (6 bases). The sample was blood, taken before dendritic cell vaccination. The CDR3 loop reads CASSEDRDNSPLHF. The CDR3 nucleotides are TGTGCCAGCAGTGAAGACAGGGATAATTCCCCCCTCCACTTT.